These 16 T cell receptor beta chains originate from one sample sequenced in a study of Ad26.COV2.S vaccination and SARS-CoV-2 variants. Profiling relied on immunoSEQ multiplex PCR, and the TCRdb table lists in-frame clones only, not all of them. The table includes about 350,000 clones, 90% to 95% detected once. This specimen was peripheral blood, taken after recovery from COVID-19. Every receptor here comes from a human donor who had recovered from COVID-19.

CDR3 residues: CASSLAGPGELFF. In nucleotides, the CDR3 is TGTGCCAGCAGCTTAGCAGGGCCCGGGGAGCTGTTTTTT. J is TRBJ2-2 and V is TRBV11-2; possible D gene TRBD1, 5 bases. The ends were cut back, 1 base at V and 6 bases at J, with 6 bases in the middle. Germline V CDR1 and CDR2: SGHAT, FQNNGV. The CDR3 consists of 13 residues.

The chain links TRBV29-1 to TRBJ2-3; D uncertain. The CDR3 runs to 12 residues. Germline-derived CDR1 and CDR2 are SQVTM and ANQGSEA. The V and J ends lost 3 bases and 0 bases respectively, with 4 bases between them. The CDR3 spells CSVDQSTDTQYF. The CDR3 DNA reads TGCAGCGTTGATCAGAGCACAGATACGCAGTATTTT.

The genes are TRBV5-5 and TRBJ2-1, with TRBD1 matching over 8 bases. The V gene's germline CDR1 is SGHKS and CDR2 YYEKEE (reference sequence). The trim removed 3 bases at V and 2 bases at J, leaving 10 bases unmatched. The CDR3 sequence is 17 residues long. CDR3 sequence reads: CASSSDRDLYPYNEQFF. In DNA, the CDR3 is TGTGCCAGCAGCTCGGACAGGGACCTATATCCCTACAATGAGCAGTTCTTC.

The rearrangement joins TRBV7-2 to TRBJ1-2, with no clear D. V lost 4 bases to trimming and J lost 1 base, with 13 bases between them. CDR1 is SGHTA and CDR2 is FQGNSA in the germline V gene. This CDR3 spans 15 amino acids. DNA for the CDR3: TGTGCCAGCAGCTCCACCCGAACCCTTAACTATGGCTACACCTTC. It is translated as CASSSTRTLNYGYTF. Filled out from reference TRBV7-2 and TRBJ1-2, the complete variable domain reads GAGVSQSPSNKVTEKGKDVELRCDPISGHTALYWYRQSLGQGLEFLIYFQGNSAPDKSGLPSDRFSAERTGGSVSTLTIQRTQQEDSAVYLCASSSTRTLNYGYTFGSGTRLTVV.

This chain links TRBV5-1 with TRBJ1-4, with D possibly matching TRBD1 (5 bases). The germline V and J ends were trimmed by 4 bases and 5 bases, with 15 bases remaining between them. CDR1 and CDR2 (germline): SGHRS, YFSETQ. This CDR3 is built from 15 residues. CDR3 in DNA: TGCGCCAGCAGCGCCCGGGGGGAAAGGAATGAAAAACTGTTTTTT. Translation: CASSARGERNEKLFF.

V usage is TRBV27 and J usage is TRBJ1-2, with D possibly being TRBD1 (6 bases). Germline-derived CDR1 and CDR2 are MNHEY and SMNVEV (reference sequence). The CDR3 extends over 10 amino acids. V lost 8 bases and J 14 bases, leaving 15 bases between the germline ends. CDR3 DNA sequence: TGTGCCAGCGGCCTACAGGGTTTAACCTTC. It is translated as CASGLQGLTF.

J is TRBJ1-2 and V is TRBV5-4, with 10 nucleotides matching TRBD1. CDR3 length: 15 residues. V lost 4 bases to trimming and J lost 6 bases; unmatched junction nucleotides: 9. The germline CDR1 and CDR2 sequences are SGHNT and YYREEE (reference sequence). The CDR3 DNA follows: TGTGCCAGCAGCCCTTTAATGACAGGGGGCCATGGCTACACCTTC. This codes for CASSPLMTGGHGYTF.

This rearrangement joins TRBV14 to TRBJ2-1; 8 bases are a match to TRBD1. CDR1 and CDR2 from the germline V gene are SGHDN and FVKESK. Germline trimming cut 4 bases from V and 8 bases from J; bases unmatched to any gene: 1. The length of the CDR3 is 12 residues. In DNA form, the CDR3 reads TGTGCCAGCAGCCCAGGGGGCGATGAGCAGTTCTTC. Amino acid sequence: CASSPGGDEQFF.

The CDR3 region is CASSQWAGADSANYGYTF. The CDR3 DNA reads TGCGCCAGCAGCCAATGGGCCGGGGCGGACAGCGCTAACTATGGCTACACCTTC. V gene TRBV4-3 combines with J gene TRBJ1-2, with D tentatively TRBD1 (6 bases). CDR3 length equals 18 residues. Trimming cost V 2 bases and J 0 bases, with 19 bases left between them. Germline loops: CDR1 LGHNA, CDR2 YSLEER.

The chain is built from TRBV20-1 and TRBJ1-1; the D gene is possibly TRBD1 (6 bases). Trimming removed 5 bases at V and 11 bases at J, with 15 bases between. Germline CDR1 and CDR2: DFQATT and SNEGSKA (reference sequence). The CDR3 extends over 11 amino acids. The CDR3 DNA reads TGCAGTGCTCCTCGAGGGGGTTACGCTTTCTTT. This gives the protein CSAPRGGYAFF.

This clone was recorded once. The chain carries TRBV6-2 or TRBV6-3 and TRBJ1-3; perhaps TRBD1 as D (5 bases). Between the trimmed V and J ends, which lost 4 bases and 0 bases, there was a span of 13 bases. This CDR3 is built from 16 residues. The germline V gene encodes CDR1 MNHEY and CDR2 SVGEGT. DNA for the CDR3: TGTGCCAGCAGTTCTTTAAAGACAGTCTCTGGAAACACCATATATTTT. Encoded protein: CASSSLKTVSGNTIYF.

As DNA, the CDR3 is TGTGCCAGCAGCTTAGAGAGTTCCTACACTGAAGCTTTCTTT. The encoded protein is CASSLESSYTEAFF. This sequence joins TRBV7-8 and TRBJ1-1; no clear D. This CDR3 region has 14 residues. The V and J ends lost 1 base and 3 bases respectively, with 9 bases between them. CDR1 and CDR2 from the germline V gene are SGHVS and FQNEAQ.

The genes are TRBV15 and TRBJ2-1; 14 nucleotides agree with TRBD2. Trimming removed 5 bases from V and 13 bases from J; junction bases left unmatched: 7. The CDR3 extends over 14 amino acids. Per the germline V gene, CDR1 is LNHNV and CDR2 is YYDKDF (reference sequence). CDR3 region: CATSGRLAGGLQFF. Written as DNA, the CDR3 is TGTGCCACCAGCGGGCGACTAGCGGGGGGGCTTCAGTTCTTC.

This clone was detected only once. The CDR3 DNA follows: TGTGCCAGCAGCCAAGCCGCGGGACAGGGGAAGATGAGCGGCTACACCTTC. Translating gives CASSQAAGQGKMSGYTF. This rearrangement joins TRBV4-2 to TRBJ1-2; 10 positions match TRBD1. The germline CDR1 and CDR2 sequences are LGHNA and YNFKEQ. The CDR3 spans 17 residues. The V and J ends lost 1 base and 8 bases, in that order; junction bases with no gene match: 13.

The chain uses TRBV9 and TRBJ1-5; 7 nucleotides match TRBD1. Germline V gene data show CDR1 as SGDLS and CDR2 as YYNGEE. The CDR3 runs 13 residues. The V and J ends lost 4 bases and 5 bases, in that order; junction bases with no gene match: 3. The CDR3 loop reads CASSPTGDQPQHF. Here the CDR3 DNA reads TGTGCCAGCAGCCCAACAGGGGATCAGCCCCAGCATTTT. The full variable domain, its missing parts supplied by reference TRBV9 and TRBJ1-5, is DSGVTQTPKHLITATGQRVTLRCSPRSGDLSVYWYQQSLDQGLQFLIQYYNGEERAKGNILERFSAQQFPDLHSELNLSSLELGDSALYFCASSPTGDQPQHFGDGTRLSIL.

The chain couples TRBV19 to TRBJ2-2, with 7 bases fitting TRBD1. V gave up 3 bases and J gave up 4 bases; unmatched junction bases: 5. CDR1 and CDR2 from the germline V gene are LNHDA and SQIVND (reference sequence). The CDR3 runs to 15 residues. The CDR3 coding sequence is TGTGCCAGTAGTATGGGGGACAGCCTCACCGGGGAGCTGTTTTTT. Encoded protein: CASSMGDSLTGELFF.